These 6 T cell receptor beta chains came from one sample sequenced in a study of blood T cells in healthy people across ages. Primers used in a second PCR of about 6 to 11 cycles were a sample-barcoded 5' primer and a J-beta primer mix. MiXCR was run by TCRdb on the 5' RACE reads, yielding one entry per CDR3 protein. The sample contains about 580,000 distinct CDR3 sequences, roughly 43% of which appear only once. The sequencing input was blood. The receptor set was obtained from an older man in good health.

This chain joins TRBV3-1 and TRBJ1-2; 7 bases fit TRBD1. Germline CDR1 LGHDT, CDR2 YNNKEL (reference sequence). With V trimmed by 2 bases and J by 7 bases, 7 bases remained unmatched. The CDR3 is made up of 14 amino acids. The CDR3 coding sequence is TGTGCCAGCAGCCAAATCGACAGGGTGTGTGGCTACACCTTC. This codes for CASSQIDRVCGYTF.

The chain couples TRBV20-1 to TRBJ2-5; 8 bases map to TRBD1. Trimming took 1 base from V and 1 from J; bases not matched to a gene: 5. The CDR3 has 15 residues. Per the germline V gene, CDR1 is DFQATT and CDR2 is SNEGSKA (reference sequence). For the CDR3, the DNA is TGCAGTGCTAGAGGCGACAGGGGAACCCAAGAGACCCAGTACTTC. As protein: CSARGDRGTQETQYF.

This clonotype was counted only a few times. The chain recombines TRBV10-2 with TRBJ1-2, with TRBD1 identical over 7 bases. The germline V gene encodes CDR1 WSHSY and CDR2 SAAADI. The CDR3 contains 18 residues. V was clipped by 7 bases and J by 2 bases; unmatched bases: 19. This CDR3 reads CASTGRSNRGRSNYGYTF. CDR3 sequence (DNA): TGCGCCAGCACCGGCCGTAGCAACAGGGGACGATCCAACTATGGCTACACCTTC.

This chain uses TRBV9 with TRBJ1-2, with 8 bases lining up with TRBD1. V shed 3 bases and J 8 bases; nucleotides not matched to a gene: 6. This CDR3 is 13 amino acids long. CDR1 SGDLS and CDR2 YYNGEE come from the germline V gene. The DNA for the CDR3 is TGTGCCAGCAGCGGCCGGACAGGGCCCGGCTACACCTTC. Its translation is CASSGRTGPGYTF.

The V and J genes are TRBV14 and TRBJ2-1; 10 bases align to TRBD2. The germline V gene has CDR1 SGHDN and CDR2 FVKESK. Unmatched junction bases numbered 5, after V lost 5 bases and J lost 4 bases. This CDR3 is built from 15 residues. The CDR3 here is CASSFTSGIYNEQFF. The CDR3 DNA reads as TGTGCCAGCAGCTTTACTAGCGGGATTTACAATGAGCAGTTCTTC.

V is TRBV7-2 and J is TRBJ2-1; D is uncertain. The CDR3 extends over 9 amino acids. Germline V gene sequence: CDR1 SGHTA, CDR2 FQGNSA. V was clipped by 6 bases and J by 13 bases, with 7 bases between them. The CDR3 is CASSQAQFF. Written as DNA, the CDR3 is TGTGCCAGCAGTCAGGCACAGTTCTTC.